This passage covers 23 T cell receptor beta chains from one sample sequenced in a study of blood T cell repertoires in COVID-19. Repertoires were generated with immunoSEQ multiplex PCR, while TCRdb's copy carries only in-frame clones and drops some. The sample records around 100,000 clones, over 75% being singletons. Sequencing used peripheral blood. Receptors were obtained from a human donor in a cohort sampled during active or convalescent COVID-19.

The rearrangement uses TRBV19 and TRBJ2-5; TRBD2 matches at 11 bases. CDR1 LNHDA and CDR2 SQIVND come from the germline V gene (reference sequence). J gave up 3 bases and V 6 bases, and 15 bases lay outside the gene matches. CDR3 length equals 18 residues. CDR3 sequence reads: CASSLYGETSGVEETQYF. CDR3 DNA sequence: TGTGCCAGTAGCCTATATGGGGAGACTAGCGGGGTTGAAGAGACCCAGTACTTC.

The gene calls are TRBV28 and TRBJ1-3, with 8 bases lining up with TRBD1. CDR1 MDHEN and CDR2 SYDVKM come from the germline V gene. V was clipped by 7 bases and J by 0 bases; unmatched bases: 17. The length of the CDR3 is 19 residues. Written as DNA, the CDR3 is TGTGCCAGCACTCCGTTCGGACAGGGCGATCTTAGCTCTGGAAACACCATATATTTT. Protein sequence: CASTPFGQGDLSSGNTIYF.

J is TRBJ2-2 and V is TRBV20-1; 10 nucleotides agree with TRBD2. CDR1 and CDR2 (germline): DFQATT, SNEGSKA (reference sequence). V was clipped by 3 bases and J by 1 base; unmatched bases: 11. This CDR3 is built from 18 residues. The CDR3 region is CSASKVLAGAMNTGELFF. The CDR3, as DNA: TGCAGTGCTAGTAAGGTTCTAGCGGGGGCCATGAACACCGGGGAGCTGTTTTTT.

V gene TRBV19 combines with J gene TRBJ1-1, with 7 bases matching TRBD1. The V gene's germline CDR1 is LNHDA and CDR2 SQIVND (reference sequence). The CDR3 consists of 15 residues. V lost 5 bases, J lost 6 bases, and 12 bases stayed unmatched. The CDR3 region is CASSPQTGVSPEAFF. CDR3 nucleotide sequence: TGTGCCAGTAGTCCACAAACAGGGGTCTCGCCTGAAGCTTTCTTT.

The rearrangement links TRBV28 to TRBJ2-5; TRBD1 might be the D (7 bases). V shed 3 bases and J shed 5 bases, with 13 bases lying between them. Germline V gene lookup returns CDR1 MDHEN and CDR2 SYDVKM. The CDR3 loop spans 14 amino acids. The CDR3 region is CASSLQGGVETQYF. The CDR3 DNA is TGTGCCAGCAGTTTGCAGGGGGGAGTGGAGACCCAGTACTTC.

V and J are TRBV20-1 and TRBJ1-2; D possibly corresponds to TRBD1 (5 bases). From germline, CDR1 is DFQATT and CDR2 SNEGSKA (reference sequence). Trimming pared 5 bases from V and 6 bases from J, leaving 10 bases between. The CDR3 loop spans 11 amino acids. As DNA, the CDR3 is TGCAGTGCTGGAAGGGGTAATGGCTACACCTTC. Translating gives CSAGRGNGYTF.

This clone showed up just a few times. The chain carries TRBV4-1 and TRBJ1-1, with 8 bases matching TRBD1. Germline CDR1 reads MGHRA; CDR2 reads YSYEKL. The J segment lost 6 bases and the V segment lost 0 bases, leaving 9 bases of the junction unmatched. The CDR3 length is 16 residues. For the CDR3, the DNA is TGCGCCAGCAGCCAAGACAGTGGACAGGGTCTCGCTGAAGCTTTCTTT. This gives the protein CASSQDSGQGLAEAFF.

V and J are TRBV7-8 and TRBJ1-2, with 7 bases aligning to TRBD1. The CDR3 totals 15 residues. The ends lost 5 bases at V and 3 bases at J; junction bases unmatched: 9. Germline V gene data show CDR1 as SGHVS and CDR2 as FQNEAQ. In DNA, the CDR3 is TGTGCCAGCAGCACCCGGGACAGCCGCCACTATGGCTACACCTTC. Its protein is CASSTRDSRHYGYTF.

This rearrangement joins TRBV2 to TRBJ1-1; weak D call: TRBD1 (5 bases). V was cut by 7 bases and J by 8 bases, with 14 bases left in between. CDR3 length: 12 residues. The germline gives CDR1 SNHLY, CDR2 FYNNEI. For the CDR3, the DNA is TGTGCCAGCACCACCGGGGGGTCCGAAGCTTTCTTT. Translating it yields CASTTGGSEAFF.

The CDR3 is CASSLGRGKLFF. The CDR3, as DNA: TGTGCCAGCAGCTTAGGAAGGGGAAAACTGTTTTTT. The chain employs TRBV11-3 and TRBJ1-4; a possible D gene is TRBD1 (5 bases). Trimming pared 1 base from V and 10 bases from J, leaving 7 bases between. Germline V lookup: CDR1 SGHNT, CDR2 YENEEA. The CDR3 has 12 residues.

The V call is TRBV4-2, the J call TRBJ2-1, with 8 bases that match TRBD2. Germline V CDR1 and CDR2: LGHNA, YNFKEQ. Trimming removed 4 bases from V and 6 bases from J; junction bases left unmatched: 14. The CDR3 is 17 residues long. The CDR3, as DNA: TGTGCCAGCAGCCGCCGGGGGGGGGCTTGGAATTCCAATGAGCAGTTCTTC. Translated, it gives CASSRRGGAWNSNEQFF.

V gene TRBV5-1 combines with J gene TRBJ1-1, with TRBD1 matching 7 bases. V gave up 3 bases and J gave up 3 bases; unmatched junction bases: 8. This CDR3 region has 15 residues. CDR1 is SGHRS and CDR2 is YFSETQ in the germline V gene. The CDR3 spells CASSSYRGIDTEAFF. The CDR3 coding sequence is TGCGCCAGCAGCTCTTACAGGGGCATCGACACTGAAGCTTTCTTT.

The rearrangement joins TRBV10-3 to TRBJ1-4; D remains ambiguous. Germline CDR1 is ENHRY and CDR2 is SYGVKD. The CDR3 has 14 residues. Trimming shortened V by 8 bases and J by 4 bases, and 14 bases separated the two germline ends. The CDR3: CAISAELNNEKLFF. The CDR3, as DNA: TGTGCCATCTCCGCCGAGCTTAATAATGAAAAACTGTTTTTT.

This clone has just one count. The chain carries TRBV12-2 and TRBJ1-5; the listed D gene, TRBD1, was not tested against the DNA. TRBV12-2 is a pseudogene segment. The CDR3 extends over 15 amino acids. CDR3: CASRLLYRNNQPQHF. DNA for the CDR3: TGTGCAAGTCGCCTTCTTTACAGGAACAATCAGCCCCAGCATTTT.

This chain links TRBV6-6 with TRBJ1-2, with 7 bases matching TRBD1. The V segment lost 4 bases and the J segment 8 bases; nucleotides outside the gene matches: 10. Germline V CDR1 and CDR2: MNHNY, SVGAGI (reference sequence). This CDR3 comprises 14 residues. CDR3 nucleotides: TGTGCCAGCAGTTTCTCCCAGGGGGGTGAAGGCTACACCTTC. Translated, it gives CASSFSQGGEGYTF.

The genes are TRBV25-1 and TRBJ1-1; D uncertain. From germline, CDR1 is MGHDK and CDR2 SYGVNS. The CDR3 contains 13 residues. Trimming left V 4 bases short and J 3 bases short, with 9 bases between. CDR3: CASSAYTDTEAFF. CDR3 nucleotides: TGTGCCAGCAGTGCCTATACAGACACTGAAGCTTTCTTT.

As DNA, the CDR3 is TGTGCCAGCAGTGAAGGGAGGGAAGATCAGCCCCAGCATTTT. This codes for CASSEGREDQPQHF. The chain combines TRBV6-1 with TRBJ1-5, with D uncertain. The germline V and J ends were trimmed by 1 base and 5 bases, with 9 bases remaining between them. Germline CDR1 MNHNS, CDR2 SASEGT. This CDR3 has 14 residues.

The rearrangement joins TRBV11-3 to TRBJ1-1; a possible D gene is TRBD1 (5 bases). The V end was cut by 0 bases, the J end by 10 bases, with 12 bases between. CDR1 and CDR2 from the germline V gene are SGHNT and YENEEA. The CDR3 loop spans 13 amino acids. Here the CDR3 DNA reads TGTGCCAGCAGCTTAGATAATTCGGGGGGAGCTTTCTTT. This sequence encodes CASSLDNSGGAFF.

A few counts support this clone. The rearrangement joins TRBV7-2 to TRBJ1-4, with 7 bases aligning to TRBD1. This CDR3 spans 18 amino acids. Per the germline V gene, CDR1 is SGHTA and CDR2 is FQGNSA. Unmatched junction bases numbered 18, after V lost 3 bases and J lost 8 bases. The DNA for the CDR3 is TGTGCCAGCAGCTTTTCCCCCACTCAGGGGGTGTTTAAGGAAAAACTGTTTTTT. It yields the protein CASSFSPTQGVFKEKLFF.

V and J are TRBV19 and TRBJ1-2, with 7 bases aligning to TRBD1. CDR3 length equals 15 residues. J gave up 4 bases and V 5 bases, and 10 bases lay outside the gene matches. Germline CDR1 is LNHDA and CDR2 is SQIVND (reference sequence). The CDR3 sequence: CASSLQRQGLYGYTF. CDR3 nucleotides: TGTGCCAGTAGTCTCCAGAGACAGGGACTCTATGGCTACACCTTC.

V gene TRBV9 combines with J gene TRBJ1-4; the D gene is possibly TRBD1 (5 bases). The CDR3 totals 15 residues. CDR1 and CDR2 from the germline V gene are SGDLS and YYNGEE. Trimming cost V 3 bases and J 7 bases, with 16 bases left between them. The CDR3 sequence: CASSASRGGAEKLFF. The CDR3 nucleotides are TGTGCCAGCAGCGCTAGCCGGGGGGGAGCTGAAAAACTGTTTTTT.

Regarding this clone: Other nucleotide sequences in the sample specify the same CDR3. The chain carries TRBV7-9 and TRBJ1-1, with 9 bases fitting TRBD1. V lost 5 bases and J lost 0; bases outside the gene matches: 4. The CDR3 is made up of 15 amino acids. CDR1 is SEHNR, CDR2 FQNEAQ, per germline (reference sequence). In DNA form, the CDR3 reads TGTGCCAGCAGCCCTGGACAGGGGATGAACACTGAAGCTTTCTTT. Protein sequence: CASSPGQGMNTEAFF.

This chain links TRBV11-2 with TRBJ1-3; D is possibly TRBD1 (6 bases). Trimming took off 5 bases at V and 4 bases at J, with 15 bases between the two ends. CDR1 and CDR2 (germline): SGHAT, FQNNGV. The CDR3 runs to 15 residues. CDR3 sequence reads: CASSVRGLGGNTIYF. DNA for the CDR3: TGTGCCAGCAGCGTCAGGGGATTGGGGGGAAACACCATATATTTT.